Below are 24 T cell receptor beta chains sequenced from a single sample in a study of CD8 T cells in ankylosing spondylitis. TCRdb processed the 5' RACE reads anew with MiXCR; each CDR3 protein has one entry. The repertoire holds under 200,000 distinct CDR3 sequences, with about 9.9% as singletons. The sequenced sample was blood, either unsorted or a sorted T cell fraction (not recorded which). Receptors originate from a male donor with ankylosing spondylitis or in good health (not recorded which).

This clonotype was detected ten times or more. The chain recombines TRBV9 with TRBJ2-2, with D possibly being TRBD1 (5 bases). Trimming removed 4 bases at V and 0 bases at J, with 13 bases between. Germline values: CDR1 SGDLS, CDR2 YYNGEE. The CDR3 has 16 residues. In nucleotides, the CDR3 is TGTGCCAGCAGCCCGACAGCGTTCGCGAACACCGGGGAGCTGTTTTTT. Its protein is CASSPTAFANTGELFF.

This clonotype was counted a few times. V usage is TRBV2 and J usage is TRBJ1-5; a possible D gene is TRBD1 (5 bases). The CDR3 has 15 residues. Per germline, CDR1 SNHLY and CDR2 FYNNEI. Between the trimmed V and J ends, which lost 2 bases and 3 bases, there was a span of 11 bases. Written as DNA, the CDR3 is TGTGCCAGCAGTGAATGGGCAGGGCTCAATCAGCCCCAGCATTTT. Translating it yields CASSEWAGLNQPQHF.

This clonotype was seen a handful of times. V gene TRBV9 combines with J gene TRBJ2-2; perhaps TRBD2 as D (6 bases). CDR3 length equals 15 residues. Germline values: CDR1 SGDLS, CDR2 YYNGEE. The ends were cut back, 1 base at V and 5 bases at J, with 12 bases in the middle. In DNA, the CDR3 is TGTGCCAGCAGCGTAATCGGAGGAGGGACCGGGGAGCTGTTTTTT. As protein: CASSVIGGGTGELFF.

This clonotype was seen at least ten times. V gene TRBV5-1 combines with J gene TRBJ1-2; no firm D call. The germline CDR1 and CDR2 sequences are SGHRS and YFSETQ. The CDR3 has 14 amino acids. The V end was cut by 4 bases, the J end by 2 bases, with 12 bases between. The CDR3, as DNA: TGCGCCAGCAGCCCCCGCACAGACAACTATGGCTACACCTTC. This translates into CASSPRTDNYGYTF.

This clonotype was detected only a few times. V gene TRBV5-1 combines with J gene TRBJ2-2; D might be TRBD2 (5 bases). The CDR3 loop spans 15 amino acids. The germline V and J ends were trimmed by 0 bases and 7 bases, with 13 bases remaining between them. The V gene's germline CDR1 is SGHRS and CDR2 YFSETQ. CDR3 bases: TGCGCCAGCAGCTTGGACGGGATCCGGGGCGGGGAGCTGTTTTTT. This encodes CASSLDGIRGGELFF.

This clonotype was picked up many times. This sequence joins TRBV15 and TRBJ2-1; 7 nucleotides match TRBD1. CDR3 length equals 18 residues. V gave up 1 base and J gave up 6 bases; unmatched junction bases: 15. The germline V gene encodes CDR1 LNHNV and CDR2 YYDKDF (reference sequence). This chain's CDR3 is CATSRAPRTGVGSNEQFF. The DNA of the CDR3 is TGTGCCACCAGCAGAGCCCCTAGAACAGGGGTGGGTAGCAATGAGCAGTTCTTC.

This clonotype was seen repeatedly, ten times or more. The genes are TRBV20-1 and TRBJ1-4; D gene ambiguous. Germline CDR1 DFQATT, CDR2 SNEGSKA (reference sequence). The CDR3 contains 16 residues. The V end lost 0 bases, the J end lost 8 bases, and 19 bases lay between the germline ends. The CDR3 nucleotides are TGCAGTGCTAGAGACCCGCTGAGGCCAACCAACGAAAAACTGTTTTTT. Its translation: CSARDPLRPTNEKLFF.

This clonotype was counted ten times or more. This chain joins TRBV5-4 and TRBJ2-7, with TRBD1 matching over 7 bases. Germline values: CDR1 SGHNT, CDR2 YYREEE (reference sequence). V gave up 4 bases and J gave up 5 bases; unmatched junction bases: 18. The CDR3 consists of 17 residues. The CDR3 region has the DNA TGTGCCAGCAGCGACCTCGGAAGGAGACAGGGTTCCCACGAGCAGTACTTC. Amino acid sequence: CASSDLGRRQGSHEQYF.

In its sample, this clonotype was seen many times. V usage is TRBV12-3 or TRBV12-4 and J usage is TRBJ2-5; tentatively, D is TRBD1 (6 bases). V was trimmed by 3 bases and J by 5 bases, leaving 10 bases between them. The CDR3 length is 13 residues. The CDR3 nucleotides read TGTGCCAGCAGTTTTCAGGGGTACGAGACCCAGTACTTC. This sequence encodes CASSFQGYETQYF.

Remarks on this clonotype: One base away lies a much larger clone, so this may be a sequencing read error. This sequence joins TRBV29-1 and TRBJ2-7; 7 bases are a match to TRBD2. This CDR3 region has 18 residues. Germline V gene lookup returns CDR1 SQVTM and CDR2 ANQGSEA. CDR3 loop: CPSSLPEGNGLADYEQYF. CDR3 sequence (DNA): TGCCCTTCCAGCCTGCCCGAAGGGAATGGGCTAGCGGACTACGAGCAGTACTTC.

The chain links TRBV4-3 to TRBJ1-2; 7 bases line up with TRBD1. The germline gives CDR1 LGHNA, CDR2 YSLEER. The CDR3 extends over 17 amino acids. Trimming at V came to 0 bases and at J to 4 bases, leaving 11 bases not matched to a gene. This CDR3 is CASSQDQGPQGGYGYTF. CDR3 coding DNA: TGCGCCAGCAGCCAAGATCAGGGACCGCAGGGGGGCTATGGCTACACCTTC.

In this sample, this clonotype turned up many times. The CDR3 sequence is CASSERDSPTDTQYF. The CDR3 region has the DNA TGCGCCAGCAGCGAACGGGACTCGCCCACAGATACGCAGTATTTT. The chain combines TRBV5-1 with TRBJ2-3, with D possibly TRBD2 on 6 matching bases. From germline, CDR1 is SGHRS and CDR2 YFSETQ. The CDR3 is 15 residues long. Deletions cut 4 bases from V and 2 bases from J, with 14 bases between.

This clonotype was counted at least ten times. The V and J genes are TRBV29-1 and TRBJ1-1, with D perhaps matching TRBD1 (5 bases). Germline values: CDR1 SQVTM, CDR2 ANQGSEA. Trimming left V 3 bases short and J 5 bases short, with 13 bases between. There are 13 residues in the CDR3. The CDR3 loop is CSVDRVGSTEAFF. The CDR3 DNA follows: TGCAGCGTTGACAGGGTAGGAAGTACTGAAGCTTTCTTT.

This clonotype was seen a few times. This may come from a read error, since a much larger clone is one base off. Here the CDR3 DNA reads TGCGTCAGCAGCTTGGGGAGCGGAAGCACCGGGGAGCTGTTTTTT. Its protein product is CVSSLGSGSTGELFF. This chain uses TRBV5-1 with TRBJ2-2, with D possibly being TRBD2 (5 bases). This CDR3 is 15 amino acids long. Germline CDR1 reads SGHRS; CDR2 reads YFSETQ. Together with reference TRBV5-1 and TRBJ2-2, the CDR3 gives the full variable domain: KAGVTQTPRYLIKTRGQQVTLSCSPISGHRSVSWYQQTPGQGLQFLFEYFSETQRNKGNFPGRFSGRQFSNSRSEMNVSTLELGDSALYLCVSSLGSGSTGELFFGEGSRLTVL.

This chain links TRBV29-1 with TRBJ1-5; a weak D match, TRBD1 (5 bases). Germline values: CDR1 SQVTM, CDR2 ANQGSEA. The CDR3 covers 14 residues. V lost 3 bases and J lost 2, with 11 bases in between. The CDR3 reads CSVDSGKGNQPQHF. CDR3 nucleotides: TGCAGCGTTGACTCAGGGAAAGGCAATCAGCCCCAGCATTTT.

Only a few counts were recorded for this clonotype. The chain employs TRBV7-8 and TRBJ2-1; tentatively, D is TRBD2 (5 bases). Germline V gene sequence: CDR1 SGHVS, CDR2 FQNEAQ. This CDR3 has 15 residues. V was cut by 4 bases and J by 0 bases, with 10 bases left in between. The CDR3 loop reads CASSSSGGSYNEQFF. In nucleotides, the CDR3 is TGTGCCAGCAGCTCGAGTGGAGGCTCCTACAATGAGCAGTTCTTC. Full variable domain (outside the CDR3, taken from reference TRBV7-8 and TRBJ2-1): GAGVSQSPRYKVAKRGQDVALRCDPISGHVSLFWYQQALGQGPEFLTYFQNEAQLDKSGLPSDRFFAERPEGSVSTLKIQRTQQEDSAVYLCASSSSGGSYNEQFFGPGTRLTVL.

This chain joins TRBV28 and TRBJ2-1; perhaps TRBD1 as D (6 bases). The V end was cut by 6 bases, the J end by 5 bases, with 11 bases between. The CDR3 consists of 13 residues. Germline lookup yields CDR1 MDHEN and CDR2 SYDVKM. The CDR3, as DNA: TGTGCCAGCAGGGACAGCTACGACAATGAGCAGTTCTTC. It specifies CASRDSYDNEQFF.

This clonotype was observed a handful of times. The chain couples TRBV27 to TRBJ2-7; D is unclear. The CDR3 is made up of 13 amino acids. Between the trimmed V and J ends, which lost 6 bases and 1 base, there was a span of 10 bases. Germline V lookup: CDR1 MNHEY, CDR2 SMNVEV (reference sequence). CDR3 nucleotides: TGTGCCAGCAGGGGTAGGTTGTCCTACGAGCAGTACTTC. Its translation: CASRGRLSYEQYF.

The chain links TRBV1 to TRBJ1-5; the D segment call TRBD1 is taken from the table without a DNA check. TRBV1 is termed a pseudogene. This CDR3 region has 16 residues. The CDR3 reads CASSLDTALQSHPQHF. The CDR3 region has the DNA TGTGCCAGCAGTTTAGACACAGCCCTGCAAAGTCACCCCCAGCATTTT.

This clonotype was counted only a few times. J is TRBJ2-6 and V is TRBV6-1; D possibly corresponds to TRBD2 (7 bases). The V and J ends lost 6 bases and 0 bases respectively, with 18 bases between them. The CDR3 runs 18 residues. CDR1 MNHNS and CDR2 SASEGT come from the germline V gene. CDR3 bases: TGTGCCAGCAGGCGGACGGCGGGGGCGCCCTCTGGGGCCAACGTCCTGACTTTC. Translating gives CASRRTAGAPSGANVLTF.

Turning to this clonotype: A much larger clonotype is one base distant, so this may be a read error. J is TRBJ2-5 and V is TRBV12-3 or TRBV12-4; D call uncertain. The CDR3 is 12 residues long. Trimming pared 4 bases from V and 5 bases from J, leaving 8 bases between. The CDR3 coding sequence is TGTGCCAGCAGTTCCACCGGGGAGACCCAGTACTTC. This encodes CASSSTGETQYF.

This clonotype appeared many times. For the CDR3, the DNA is TGTGCCAGCAGTTACTCTGGGGCAGGGTCCGCCTACGAGCAGTACTTC. It specifies CASSYSGAGSAYEQYF. The chain recombines TRBV6-5 with TRBJ2-7, with TRBD1 as a possible D gene (5 bases). V gave up 0 bases and J gave up 2 bases, with 14 bases separating them. The CDR3 is 16 residues long. Germline V gene sequence: CDR1 MNHEY, CDR2 SVGAGI.

This clonotype was seen ten or more times. The genes are TRBV25-1 and TRBJ2-7, with 9 bases that match TRBD1. CDR3 size: 15 residues. Trimming took 8 bases from V and 1 from J; bases not matched to a gene: 9. The germline V gene has CDR1 MGHDK and CDR2 SYGVNS. The CDR3 region is CASSPAGTGSYEQYF. The DNA of the CDR3 is TGTGCCAGCTCGCCCGCCGGGACAGGGTCCTACGAGCAGTACTTC.

About this clonotype itself: Given a much more abundant clone one base away, this may be a read error. The chain links TRBV5-5 to TRBJ1-2; possibly TRBD1 for D (6 bases). The CDR3 has 13 amino acids. CDR1 is SGHKS and CDR2 is YYEKEE in the germline V gene (reference sequence). This chain's CDR3 is CASIPGQNYVYTF. In DNA form, the CDR3 reads TGTGCCAGCATCCCGGGACAAAACTATGTCTACACCTTC. The whole variable domain, remainder taken from reference TRBV5-5 and TRBJ1-2, is DAGVTQSPTHLIKTRGQQVTLRCSPISGHKSVSWYQQVLGQGPQFIFQYYEKEERGRGNFPDRFSARQFPNYSSELNVNALLLGDSALYLCASIPGQNYVYTFGSGTRLTVV.